This T cell receptor (beta chain) was obtained from a study of long-term antiretroviral therapy in people with HIV. In this sample, this clone turned up a few times. Its antigen is unidentified. Regarding the study as a whole: There were no data on ART adherence, viral resistance or therapy changes, a gap that limits inferences about post-ART repertoire changes. Once patients were on ART, diversity went higher but still fell short of transplant donor controls.

Germline-derived CDR1 and CDR2 are SNHLY and FYNNEI. This CDR3 has 13 amino acids. V gave up 7 bases and J gave up 5 bases; unmatched junction bases: 5. Run at survey level, the immunoSEQ assay was version v3.0. Profiling relied on immunoSEQ multiplex PCR, and the TCRdb table lists in-frame clones only, not all of them. The repertoire has 30,000 to 35,000 clones, around 74% of them found once; the top ten carry 3% to 3.5%. The sequencing here drew on unsorted PBMCs, taken 3 years after starting antiretroviral therapy. The chain carries TRBV2 and TRBJ1-1; TRBD1 matches at 9 bases. The receptor comes from a man aged 50 to 60 with HIV. The chain's CDR3 is CASTGTGITEAFF. CDR3 bases: TGTGCCAGCACTGGGACAGGGATAACTGAAGCTTTCTTT.